This TCR beta chain was sequenced in a study of a mutant IDH1 vaccine in newly diagnosed glioma. Documented time point: week 35, safety follow-up. Every single dose of the vaccine, 300 ug of mutant IDH1 20-mer peptide, came with topical imiquimod. For this clone: The antigen remains unidentified.

Measured with immunoSEQ multiplex PCR; TCRdb has only the in-frame clones, and not every one. The sample includes over 35,000 clones, 83% seen only once; the top ten take roughly 4.6%. This CDR3 is 15 amino acids long. Germline V gene data show CDR1 as MNHNS and CDR2 as SASEGT. V was pared by 4 bases and J by 4 bases, with 3 bases of the junction left unmatched. This sample comprised PBMCs, obtained from a glioma patient whose treatment included an IDH1 peptide vaccine. This sequence joins TRBV6-1 and TRBJ1-5; 11 bases match TRBD1. The sequence was collected from a woman in her fifties or sixties with glioma. The CDR3 loop is CASSGGDRGNQPQHF. The CDR3 bases are TGTGCCAGCAGTGGCGGGGACAGGGGGAATCAGCCCCAGCATTTT.